This T cell receptor (beta chain) was sequenced for a study of T cells in Graves' hyperthyroidism and ophthalmopathy. For this clonotype: Its antigen is unknown.

Lactation, pregnancy, other autoimmune disease or uncontrolled infection led to exclusion of patients. Study-level results: A 13 V-J model separated ophthalmopathy from stable hyperthyroidism.

The TCR beta CDR3 regions underwent amplification using RNA transcripts as the source. The HTBI primer set was used in a first-round RT-PCR of the TCR CDR3. TCRdb itself ran the multiplex PCR reads through MiXCR, one entry per CDR3 protein. The table shows a few hundred thousand distinct CDR3 sequences, with roughly 13% occurring only once. The CDR3 contains 15 residues. With 9 bases clipped from V and 6 bases from J, the junction kept 15 bases outside the gene matches. From germline, CDR1 is MNHEY and CDR2 SMNVEV (reference sequence). V usage is TRBV27 and J usage is TRBJ2-3; 7 bases match TRBD2. Specimen: blood. This TCR derives from a man between 25 and 39 years old with Graves' hyperthyroidism that later progressed to Graves' ophthalmopathy. The CDR3 is CASMLGGGGADTQYF. The CDR3 nucleotides are TGTGCCAGTATGTTGGGGGGGGGAGGGGCGGATACGCAGTATTTT.